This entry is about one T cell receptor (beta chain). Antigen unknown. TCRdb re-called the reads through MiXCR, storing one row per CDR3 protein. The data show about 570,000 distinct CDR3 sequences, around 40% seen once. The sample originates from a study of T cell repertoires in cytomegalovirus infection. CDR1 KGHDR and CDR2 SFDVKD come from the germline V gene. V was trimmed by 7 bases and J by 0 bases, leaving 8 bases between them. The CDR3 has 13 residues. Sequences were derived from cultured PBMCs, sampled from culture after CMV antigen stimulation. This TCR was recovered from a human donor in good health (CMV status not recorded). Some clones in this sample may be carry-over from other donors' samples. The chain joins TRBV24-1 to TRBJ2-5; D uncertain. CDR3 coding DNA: TGTGCCACCAGACGGTCCTACCAAGAGACCCAGTACTTC. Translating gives CATRRSYQETQYF.